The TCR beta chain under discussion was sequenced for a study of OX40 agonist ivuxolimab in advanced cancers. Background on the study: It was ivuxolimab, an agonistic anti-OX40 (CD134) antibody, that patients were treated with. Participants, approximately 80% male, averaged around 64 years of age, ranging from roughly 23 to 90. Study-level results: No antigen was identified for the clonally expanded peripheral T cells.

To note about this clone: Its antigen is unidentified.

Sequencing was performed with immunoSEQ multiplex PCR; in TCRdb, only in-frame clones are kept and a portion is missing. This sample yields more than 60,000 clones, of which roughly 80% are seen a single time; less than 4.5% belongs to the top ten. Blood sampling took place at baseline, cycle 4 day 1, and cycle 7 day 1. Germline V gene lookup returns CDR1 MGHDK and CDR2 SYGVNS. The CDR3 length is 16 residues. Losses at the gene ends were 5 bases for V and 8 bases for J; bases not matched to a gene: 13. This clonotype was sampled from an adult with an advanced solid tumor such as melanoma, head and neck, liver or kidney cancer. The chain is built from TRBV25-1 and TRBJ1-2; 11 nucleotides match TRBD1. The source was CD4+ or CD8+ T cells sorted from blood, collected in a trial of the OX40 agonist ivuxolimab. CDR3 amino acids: CASSWGAGTGGRGYTF. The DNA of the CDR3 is TGTGCCAGCAGTTGGGGGGCCGGGACAGGGGGTCGGGGCTACACCTTC.